The 14 T cell receptor beta chains below were found in one sample sequenced in a study of T cells after yellow fever vaccination. MiXCR, run by TCRdb on the 5' RACE reads, gives a single entry per CDR3 protein. Here the sample spans hundreds of thousands of distinct CDR3 sequences, 3.6% being singletons. The input for sequencing was PBMCs, taken on the day of the yellow fever booster vaccination. The receptors were gathered from a man aged 18 to 35 who received the YFV17D yellow fever vaccine.

The chain combines TRBV29-1 with TRBJ2-5, with TRBD1 matching 7 bases. Per the germline V gene, CDR1 is SQVTM and CDR2 is ANQGSEA. CDR3 size: 13 residues. V was clipped by 7 bases and J by 3 bases; unmatched bases: 8. This CDR3 is CSADRENEETQYF. The CDR3 bases are TGCAGCGCCGACAGGGAGAACGAAGAGACCCAGTACTTC.

This clonotype has a count of ten or more. One end of the junction varies from germline; a read error may be responsible. CDR3 residues: CSARGVLGNGEQYF. The CDR3 DNA follows: TGCAGTGCAAGAGGGGTTTTGGGGAATGGCGAGCAGTACTTC. The chain employs TRBV20-1 and TRBJ2-7, with D perhaps matching TRBD1 or TRBD2 (5 bases each). Germline lookup yields CDR1 DFQATT and CDR2 SNEGSKA (reference sequence). The CDR3 is 14 residues long.

This clonotype has ten or more counts. This sequence joins TRBV28 and TRBJ2-7, with D hard to call. The germline V gene has CDR1 MDHEN and CDR2 SYDVKM. The CDR3 is made up of 12 amino acids. V dropped 4 bases and J dropped 7 bases, with 11 bases sitting between them. The CDR3 DNA reads TGTGCCAGCAGTTCCCGGGTCGGGGAGCAGTACGTC. It translates to CASSSRVGEQYV.

This clonotype was seen repeatedly, ten times or more. The rearrangement joins TRBV4-1 to TRBJ2-2; no reliable D call. In germline, CDR1 is MGHRA, CDR2 YSYEKL. The CDR3 length is 16 residues. The V end lost 4 bases, the J end lost 0 bases, and 12 bases lay between the germline ends. CDR3: CASSLVKAPNTGELFF. The CDR3 DNA reads TGCGCCAGCAGCCTAGTGAAAGCACCGAACACCGGGGAGCTGTTTTTT.

This clonotype was counted at least ten times. V and J are TRBV5-1 and TRBJ2-3, with D perhaps TRBD2 (6 bases). Germline V gives CDR1 SGHRS, CDR2 YFSETQ. The germline V and J ends were trimmed by 0 bases and 1 base, with 6 bases remaining between them. The CDR3 is made up of 14 amino acids. CDR3 sequence: CASSLGEGTDTQYF. CDR3 nucleotide sequence: TGCGCCAGCAGCTTGGGGGAGGGCACAGATACGCAGTATTTT.

This chain links TRBV6-2 or TRBV6-3 with TRBJ2-1; TRBD2 matches 11 bases. The CDR3 length is 15 residues. Germline V gene data show CDR1 as MNHEY and CDR2 as SVGEGT. The trim removed 8 bases at V and 4 bases at J, leaving 7 bases unmatched. CDR3 sequence (DNA): TGTGCCAGCGGTACCCTAGCGGGGGGTTACAATGAGCAGTTCTTC. This translates into CASGTLAGGYNEQFF.

This clonotype was counted ten times or more. The chain employs TRBV20-1 and TRBJ1-2; D is unclear. V gave up 1 base and J gave up 3 bases, with 12 bases separating them. In germline, CDR1 is DFQATT, CDR2 SNEGSKA (reference sequence). This CDR3 is 14 amino acids long. Here the CDR3 reads CSARGNPGDYGYTF. CDR3 DNA sequence: TGCAGTGCTAGAGGGAACCCTGGGGACTATGGCTACACCTTC.

This chain joins TRBV20-1 and TRBJ2-7, with 11 bases identical to TRBD2. Germline V gives CDR1 DFQATT, CDR2 SNEGSKA (reference sequence). Unmatched junction bases numbered 9, after V lost 6 bases and J lost 5 bases. The CDR3 consists of 14 residues. CDR3 sequence (DNA): TGCAGTGCCCGGGAGGCTAGCGGGGGGAACGAGCAGTACGTC. Amino acids: CSAREASGGNEQYV.

This clonotype was detected many times. The gene calls are TRBV6-5 and TRBJ1-6; a weak D match, TRBD1 (6 bases). V was trimmed by 2 bases and J by 8 bases, leaving 10 bases between them. Germline V lookup: CDR1 MNHEY, CDR2 SVGAGI. This CDR3 is 14 amino acids long. CDR3: CASSYGGQDSPLHF. The CDR3 DNA reads TGTGCCAGCAGTTACGGGGGGCAGGATTCACCCCTCCACTTT.

This clonotype was picked up many times. In nucleotides, the CDR3 is TGCGCCAGCAGCGCTACCCAAGGAGCCCACGGCACAGATACGCAGTATTTT. This sequence encodes CASSATQGAHGTDTQYF. The chain couples TRBV5-1 to TRBJ2-3; D remains unclear. CDR1 SGHRS and CDR2 YFSETQ come from the germline V gene. This CDR3 spans 17 amino acids. The ends were cut back, 4 bases at V and 1 base at J, with 19 bases in the middle.

This clonotype showed up many times. The CDR3 nucleotides read TGTGCCAGCAGTGGAGGACTAGCGGGCACAGATACGCAGTATTTT. This gives the protein CASSGGLAGTDTQYF. The chain carries TRBV2 and TRBJ2-3, with 10 bases aligning to TRBD2. Germline CDR1 and CDR2: SNHLY and FYNNEI. The CDR3 runs 15 residues. Trimming removed 4 bases from V and 1 base from J; junction bases left unmatched: 2.

In its sample, this clonotype was seen many times. This CDR3 is CASKQLSGDYYEQYF. The CDR3 nucleotides read TGCGCCAGCAAGCAGCTGTCCGGGGATTACTACGAGCAGTACTTC. The rearrangement links TRBV5-1 to TRBJ2-7, with a tentative D call TRBD2 (5 bases). The V end was cut by 6 bases, the J end by 3 bases, with 19 bases between. The CDR3 is 15 amino acids. The germline V gene encodes CDR1 SGHRS and CDR2 YFSETQ.

This clonotype was found many times. V gene TRBV2 combines with J gene TRBJ2-1; D unclear. V was shortened by 3 bases and J by 3 bases, with 6 bases between the two germline ends. The CDR3 is 13 amino acids. Looked up from germline, CDR1 is SNHLY and CDR2 is FYNNEI. The CDR3 spells CASSDFLYNEQFF. The CDR3 bases are TGTGCCAGCAGTGATTTCCTCTACAATGAGCAGTTCTTC.

In this sample, this clonotype turned up many times. The chain joins TRBV7-9 to TRBJ1-1; D remains ambiguous. The CDR3 loop spans 12 amino acids. The ends were cut back, 5 bases at V and 4 bases at J, with 8 bases in the middle. Germline lookup yields CDR1 SEHNR and CDR2 FQNEAQ (reference sequence). CDR3: CASSPRATEAFF. Written as DNA, the CDR3 is TGTGCCAGCAGCCCTAGGGCCACTGAAGCTTTCTTT.